Each of the 10 T cell receptor beta chains below was sequenced from the same sample in a study of beta chain features in type 1 diabetes. Notes on the study in general: Moderate yet significant TCRB CDR3 shortening was seen in Type 1 diabetes patients in all four CD4+ subsets.

These receptors have no identified antigens. The sequenced template was cDNA made from the entire isolated RNA. Using immunoSEQ multiplex PCR, the repertoire was profiled, and TCRdb retains in-frame clones only, with some absent. The profile shows more than 300,000 clones, 7% to 10% of them singletons. The sequencing input was central memory CD4+ T cells from blood. The receptors were sampled from a man aged 25 to 40 with type 1 diabetes.

This clone was counted only a few times. The gene calls are TRBV7-2 and TRBJ1-2; 10 bases agree with TRBD1. J was trimmed by 7 bases and V by 3 bases; bases with no gene match: 11. Germline assignment: CDR1 SGHTA and CDR2 FQGNSA. This CDR3 comprises 16 residues. The CDR3, as DNA: TGTGCCAGCAGCTTCATTACCGGGACAGGGGCGGGTGGCTACACCTTC. It translates to CASSFITGTGAGGYTF.

This clone was found many times. In the same sample, other DNA sequences code for this CDR3. The rearrangement joins TRBV7-2 to TRBJ1-1; D remains ambiguous. Germline lookup yields CDR1 SGHTA and CDR2 FQGNSA. The CDR3 covers 12 residues. The germline V and J ends were trimmed by 1 base and 10 bases, with 10 bases remaining between them. CDR3 in DNA: TGTGCCAGCAGCTTAGTAGCGGGCGTAGCTTTCTTT. Its protein product is CASSLVAGVAFF.

V is TRBV7-2 and J is TRBJ1-2; D remains ambiguous. V lost 0 bases to trimming and J lost 2 bases, with 10 bases between them. The CDR3 sequence is 15 residues long. Germline V gives CDR1 SGHTA, CDR2 FQGNSA. CDR3 sequence reads: CASSLALGSNYGYTF. For the CDR3, the DNA is TGTGCCAGCAGCTTAGCGTTAGGTTCGAACTATGGCTACACCTTC.

The chain recombines TRBV5-4 with TRBJ2-6; D is unresolved. Trimming left V 5 bases short and J 1 base short, with 19 bases between. Per the germline V gene, CDR1 is SGHNT and CDR2 is YYREEE (reference sequence). This CDR3 has 18 residues. CDR3 amino acids: CASRTGDRRPSGANVLTF. The CDR3 nucleotides are TGTGCCAGCAGGACCGGTGATCGGCGGCCTTCTGGGGCCAACGTCCTGACTTTC.

The rearrangement links TRBV7-2 to TRBJ1-1; D perhaps matches TRBD1 (6 bases). V was shortened by 7 bases and J by 4 bases, with 13 bases between the two germline ends. Germline CDR1 and CDR2: SGHTA and FQGNSA. This CDR3 comprises 13 residues. In DNA, the CDR3 is TGTGCCAGCACCCCCGGAGGGGGCACTGAAGCTTTCTTT. Protein: CASTPGGGTEAFF.

This clone showed up many times. The rearrangement links TRBV10-3 to TRBJ2-3, with D perhaps matching TRBD1 (7 bases). V lost 10 bases, J lost 4 bases, and 18 bases lay in between. The CDR3 is 14 residues long. Germline-derived CDR1 and CDR2 are ENHRY and SYGVKD. CDR3 DNA sequence: TGTGCCAACTCTGGAGGGGGCCTGGCAGATACGCAGTATTTT. Translated, it gives CANSGGGLADTQYF.

V usage is TRBV28 and J usage is TRBJ1-4; maybe TRBD1 (6 bases). V gave up 11 bases and J gave up 6 bases, with 16 bases separating them. Germline CDR1 and CDR2: MDHEN and SYDVKM. This CDR3 comprises 13 residues. CDR3 protein: CALGGGPDEKLFF. The CDR3 nucleotides read TGTGCCCTAGGCGGGGGGCCGGATGAAAAACTGTTTTTT.

About this clone: The same CDR3 is also encoded by other DNA sequences in this sample. J is TRBJ1-2 and V is TRBV6-5; D remains ambiguous. Trimming took 2 bases from V and 7 from J, leaving 8 bases between them. Germline lookup yields CDR1 MNHEY and CDR2 SVGAGI. This CDR3 contains 12 residues. The CDR3 sequence: CASSYPGGGYTF. The CDR3 DNA reads as TGTGCCAGCAGTTACCCTGGAGGTGGCTACACCTTC.

The rearrangement joins TRBV5-6 to TRBJ1-1; D is unclear. Germline V CDR1 and CDR2: SGHDT, YYEEEE. CDR3 length: 16 residues. CDR3 nucleotides: TGTGCGACCCATAAGGGAGGACTATCGGGATGGGCTGAAGCTTTCTTT. Translated: CATHKGGLSGWAEAFF.

This sequence joins TRBV7-2 and TRBJ2-7; D not resolved. The CDR3 is made up of 12 amino acids. The V gene lost 1 base and the J gene lost 5 bases, with 6 bases spanning the gap. Per the germline V gene, CDR1 is SGHTA and CDR2 is FQGNSA. CDR3 sequence (DNA): TGTGCCAGCAGCTTAGTGCCTGACGAGCAGTACTTC. This translates into CASSLVPDEQYF.